Presented here are 27 T cell receptor beta chains from one specimen sequenced in a study of blood T cells in healthy people across ages. The second PCR ran about 6 to 12 cycles with a sample-barcoded 5' primer and J-beta primers. From the 5' RACE reads, TCRdb called clonotypes with MiXCR, one entry per CDR3 protein. The sample records 730,000 or so distinct CDR3 sequences, roughly 47% being singletons. The sequencing sample was made of blood. These receptors all stem from a woman aged 55-69 years in good health.

The chain employs TRBV6-5 and TRBJ2-5; 7 bases are a match to TRBD2. CDR3 length: 14 amino acids. Losses at the gene ends were 6 bases for V and 0 bases for J; bases not matched to a gene: 4. The V gene's germline CDR1 is MNHEY and CDR2 SVGAGI. CDR3 sequence (DNA): TGTGCCAGCAGCAAAGGACTAGACCAAGAGACCCAGTACTTC. Amino acids: CASSKGLDQETQYF.

The V call is TRBV6-6, the J call TRBJ2-3; D ambiguous. CDR1 is MNHNY, CDR2 SVGAGI, per germline (reference sequence). This CDR3 comprises 14 residues. Between the trimmed V and J ends, which lost 4 bases and 5 bases, there was a span of 13 bases. This CDR3 is CASSSKVIGDTQYF. In nucleotides, the CDR3 is TGTGCCAGCAGTTCAAAAGTAATAGGAGATACGCAGTATTTT.

The CDR3 spells CASSPSSLTNTEAFF. Written as DNA, the CDR3 is TGTGCCAGCAGCCCGAGCAGTCTCACGAACACTGAAGCTTTCTTT. This chain links TRBV7-9 with TRBJ1-1, with no clear D. The CDR3 is made up of 15 amino acids. CDR1 and CDR2 from the germline V gene are SEHNR and FQNEAQ (reference sequence). Between the trimmed V and J ends, which lost 5 bases and 1 base, there was a span of 14 bases.

The chain combines TRBV6-5 with TRBJ2-1; 10 nucleotides line up with TRBD2. V lost 0 bases to trimming and J lost 8 bases; unmatched junction nucleotides: 4. The CDR3 totals 15 residues. The germline gives CDR1 MNHEY, CDR2 SVGAGI. The CDR3: CASSYSTSGADEQFF. In DNA form, the CDR3 reads TGTGCCAGCAGTTACTCTACTAGCGGGGCGGATGAGCAGTTCTTC.

This clonotype has just a few counts. The chain is built from TRBV28 and TRBJ1-1; D is unresolved. The germline V gene has CDR1 MDHEN and CDR2 SYDVKM. The V and J ends lost 5 bases and 1 base respectively, with 14 bases between them. This CDR3 spans 15 amino acids. CDR3 sequence: CASSPLRDSNTEAFF. CDR3 DNA sequence: TGTGCCAGCAGTCCTTTGAGGGATTCGAACACTGAAGCTTTCTTT.

There are many counts of this clonotype. The chain employs TRBV28 and TRBJ1-2; TRBD1 agrees at 9 bases. The germline gives CDR1 MDHEN, CDR2 SYDVKM. This CDR3 comprises 13 residues. J lost 0 bases, V lost 8 bases, and 1 base had no gene match. The CDR3 DNA is TGTGCCAGCGGGACAGGGCCTAACTATGGCTACACCTTC. Translating it yields CASGTGPNYGYTF.

V is TRBV5-1 and J is TRBJ2-7, with TRBD1 matching 10 bases. The CDR3 extends over 15 amino acids. V shed 5 bases, J shed 4 bases, and the junction held 9 bases outside the gene matches. Germline assignment: CDR1 SGHRS and CDR2 YFSETQ. The CDR3, as DNA: TGCGCCAGCAGTGACAGGGGGCGCGCGGATTACGAGCAGTACTTC. Its protein is CASSDRGRADYEQYF.

The rearrangement joins TRBV7-9 to TRBJ1-2, with D hard to call. Germline CDR1 reads SEHNR; CDR2 reads FQNEAQ (reference sequence). Trimming took 3 bases from V and 2 from J, leaving 13 bases between them. This CDR3 is 15 amino acids long. CDR3 sequence: CASSFEVSRNYGYTF. The CDR3 nucleotides are TGTGCCAGCAGCTTCGAGGTATCGAGGAACTATGGCTACACCTTC.

This clonotype was observed once. The genes are TRBV10-2 and TRBJ2-1; D is ambiguous. CDR1 is WSHSY, CDR2 SAAADI, per germline. CDR3 length: 14 residues. Trimming took off 3 bases at V and 0 bases at J, with 6 bases between the two ends. This CDR3 reads CASSELLSYNEQFF. The DNA for the CDR3 is TGCGCCAGCAGTGAACTACTCTCCTACAATGAGCAGTTCTTC.

The rearrangement links TRBV2 to TRBJ1-5, with 10 positions matching TRBD1. Germline CDR1 is SNHLY and CDR2 is FYNNEI. V lost 9 bases, J lost 2 bases, and 1 base stayed unmatched. CDR3 length equals 13 residues. In DNA form, the CDR3 reads TGTGCCAGGGGGACAGGGGGCAATCAGCCCCAGCATTTT. Translated: CARGTGGNQPQHF.

This chain joins TRBV20-1 and TRBJ1-6, with TRBD1 matching 7 bases. Germline lookup yields CDR1 DFQATT and CDR2 SNEGSKA (reference sequence). This CDR3 contains 16 residues. V lost 0 bases, J lost 6 bases, and 8 bases stayed unmatched. DNA of the CDR3: TGCAGTGCTAGAGACCCGAGACAGGGAGGTAATTCACCCCTCCACTTT. Amino acids: CSARDPRQGGNSPLHF.

This clonotype occurred a few times. The chain uses TRBV6-6 and TRBJ2-7; D assignment may be TRBD1 or TRBD2 (5 bases each). The CDR3 is made up of 13 amino acids. V was cut by 5 bases and J by 2 bases, with 10 bases left in between. Germline V gene lookup returns CDR1 MNHNY and CDR2 SVGAGI (reference sequence). This CDR3 is CASSNLGPYEQYF. CDR3 DNA sequence: TGTGCCAGCAGTAACTTGGGACCCTACGAGCAGTACTTC.

This clonotype has more than one count but fewer than ten. The DNA of the CDR3 is TGTGCCAGCAGTTCGGGGACAGGCGTCACAGATACGCAGTATTTT. Amino acid sequence: CASSSGTGVTDTQYF. The chain employs TRBV12-3 or TRBV12-4 and TRBJ2-3, with TRBD1 identical over 8 bases. The CDR3 contains 15 residues. The junction had 5 bases not matched to a gene; V was cut back by 4 bases and J by 2 bases.

This clonotype was picked up a small number of times. This chain links TRBV18 with TRBJ1-6, with TRBD1 matching over 9 bases. This CDR3 region has 14 residues. Germline values: CDR1 KGHSH, CDR2 LQKENI. V trimming: 3 bases; J trimming: 10 bases; junction bases outside the gene matches: 4. The CDR3 loop reads CASSPTGGGSPLHF. In nucleotides, the CDR3 is TGTGCCAGCTCACCTACAGGGGGCGGATCACCCCTCCACTTT.

The chain recombines TRBV6-5 with TRBJ1-4; D ambiguous. Germline V gene data show CDR1 as MNHEY and CDR2 as SVGAGI. The V end was cut by 4 bases, the J end by 10 bases, with 7 bases between. This CDR3 contains 11 residues. The CDR3, as DNA: TGTGCCAGCAGTTCTGGTGGAAAACTGTTTTTT. Translated: CASSSGGKLFF.

This clonotype was counted between two and nine times. The chain uses TRBV5-6 and TRBJ2-1; D gene unclear. This CDR3 region has 15 residues. Trimming took 4 bases from V and 4 from J, leaving 15 bases between them. Germline CDR1 reads SGHDT; CDR2 reads YYEEEE. The CDR3 nucleotides are TGTGCCAGCAGCCCCGTCGAACCAGTTTACAATGAGCAGTTCTTC. Its protein product is CASSPVEPVYNEQFF.

This clonotype was recorded a few times. The J gene is TRBJ1-2, the V gene TRBV15; the D gene is possibly TRBD1 (5 bases). The CDR3 is made up of 13 amino acids. In germline, CDR1 is LNHNV, CDR2 YYDKDF (reference sequence). Trimming took 1 base from V and 6 from J, leaving 9 bases between them. CDR3 protein: CATSRAGVDGYTF. The CDR3 nucleotides read TGTGCCACCAGCAGAGCGGGGGTGGATGGCTACACCTTC.

There are a few counts of this clonotype. V gene TRBV5-1 combines with J gene TRBJ2-1; 10 positions agree with TRBD2. Germline lookup yields CDR1 SGHRS and CDR2 YFSETQ. The CDR3 consists of 16 residues. The trim removed 7 bases at V and 5 bases at J, leaving 12 bases unmatched. The CDR3 sequence is CASREPGLATNNEQFF. Here the CDR3 DNA reads TGCGCCAGCCGGGAACCGGGACTAGCGACGAACAATGAGCAGTTCTTC.

The chain couples TRBV4-3 to TRBJ2-2; maybe TRBD2 (6 bases). Trimming shortened V by 2 bases and J by 2 bases, and 15 bases separated the two germline ends. CDR3 length: 17 amino acids. Germline CDR1 and CDR2: LGHNA and YSLEER. The CDR3 bases are TGCGCCAGCAGCCAACCGACCGGGACTCACAACACCGGGGAGCTGTTTTTT. Protein: CASSQPTGTHNTGELFF.

Remarks on this clonotype: A read error may produce the germline difference seen at one junction end. The CDR3 sequence: CASSLSGPSSYERYF. CDR3 DNA: TGTGCCAGCAGCTTATCGGGCCCAAGCTCCTACGAGCGGTACTTC. The J gene is TRBJ2-7, the V gene TRBV7-8; D remains unclear. The length of the CDR3 is 15 residues. CDR1 is SGHVS, CDR2 FQNEAQ, per germline.

The chain links TRBV30 to TRBJ2-3, with D perhaps matching TRBD2 (5 bases). Germline lookup yields CDR1 GTSNPN and CDR2 SVGIG (reference sequence). The CDR3 contains 12 residues. Trimming cost V 5 bases and J 6 bases, with 12 bases left between them. In DNA, the CDR3 is TGTGCCTGGGGCCCGGGGTCCGATACGCAGTATTTT. Translating gives CAWGPGSDTQYF.

This clonotype was observed a handful of times. The chain employs TRBV10-3 and TRBJ2-3, with D uncertain. The V end was cut by 1 base, the J end by 4 bases, with 12 bases between. CDR3 length: 15 residues. Germline CDR1 and CDR2: ENHRY and SYGVKD. This CDR3 is CAISEFGSEADTQYF. The DNA for the CDR3 is TGTGCCATCAGTGAGTTCGGGTCTGAGGCAGATACGCAGTATTTT.

The chain links TRBV20-1 to TRBJ2-5, with TRBD1 identical over 8 bases. This CDR3 contains 14 residues. CDR1 is DFQATT, CDR2 SNEGSKA, per germline (reference sequence). The junction had 9 bases not matched to a gene; V was cut back by 7 bases and J by 2 bases. This CDR3 is CSDHPGQGQETQYF. The CDR3 DNA reads TGCAGTGATCACCCCGGACAGGGACAAGAGACCCAGTACTTC.

The chain combines TRBV25-1 with TRBJ1-2; tentatively, D is TRBD1 (5 bases). V lost 3 bases and J 4 bases, leaving 12 bases between the germline ends. The CDR3 runs 14 residues. Germline CDR1 is MGHDK and CDR2 is SYGVNS. The CDR3 nucleotides are TGTGCCAGCAGTGAGAGACAGACCATCTATGGCTACACCTTC. It translates to CASSERQTIYGYTF.

The J gene is TRBJ1-5, the V gene TRBV25-1; D remains ambiguous. The CDR3 runs to 14 residues. CDR1 and CDR2 from the germline V gene are MGHDK and SYGVNS. V dropped 3 bases and J dropped 3 bases, with 9 bases sitting between them. The CDR3 sequence is CASSEHGNNQPQHF. The DNA for the CDR3 is TGTGCCAGCAGTGAGCACGGGAACAATCAGCCCCAGCATTTT. The complete variable domain, with remaining parts taken from reference TRBV25-1 and TRBJ1-5, reads EADIYQTPRYLVIGTGKKITLECSQTMGHDKMYWYQQDPGMELHLIHYSYGVNSTEKGDLSSESTVSRIRTEHFPLTLESARPSHTSQYLCASSEHGNNQPQHFGDGTRLSIL.

This clonotype was counted a single time. This chain links TRBV12-3 or TRBV12-4 with TRBJ2-3; a weak D match, TRBD1 (5 bases). The CDR3 sequence is 14 residues long. The germline V and J ends were trimmed by 5 bases and 4 bases, with 13 bases remaining between them. The CDR3 DNA is TGTGCCAGCAGTCCAACAGGTCCAGCAGATACGCAGTATTTT. Translation: CASSPTGPADTQYF.

The chain employs TRBV20-1 and TRBJ1-5, with D hard to call. V lost 3 bases and J 8 bases, leaving 11 bases between the germline ends. The CDR3 runs 12 residues. The germline V gene encodes CDR1 DFQATT and CDR2 SNEGSKA (reference sequence). Here the CDR3 DNA reads TGCAGTGCTAGTCTCTCGAGGGAGCCCCAGCATTTT. Its translation: CSASLSREPQHF.